Below are 29 T cell receptor beta chains sequenced from a single sample in a study of T cell responses to AZD1222 COVID-19 vaccine. The assay was immunoSEQ multiplex PCR, and TCRdb's table has in-frame clones only and misses some. This repertoire shows around 190,000 clones, approximately 90% found once; its top ten account for around 1.6%. This specimen consisted of peripheral blood, obtained 28 days after the second AZD1222 dose. These receptors all come from an adult who received the AZD1222 COVID-19 vaccine.

This chain links TRBV6-5 with TRBJ1-6, with 10 bases fitting TRBD1. The J segment lost 10 bases and the V segment lost 5 bases, leaving 5 bases of the junction unmatched. Germline CDR1 MNHEY, CDR2 SVGAGI. The CDR3 totals 14 residues. CDR3 nucleotides: TGTGCCAGCAGTCACCGGGACAGGGGATCACCCCTCCACTTT. Protein sequence: CASSHRDRGSPLHF.

This chain uses TRBV27 with TRBJ1-2; D perhaps matches TRBD1 (5 bases). This CDR3 region has 16 residues. The germline gives CDR1 MNHEY, CDR2 SMNVEV (reference sequence). V was trimmed by 5 bases and J by 6 bases, leaving 22 bases between them. The CDR3 nucleotides are TGTGCCAGCAGTAAAAACTTCAGGGTCGGGAATCATGGCTACACCTTC. Translated, it gives CASSKNFRVGNHGYTF.

The chain couples TRBV10-3 to TRBJ1-2; a weak D match, TRBD1 (5 bases). The length of the CDR3 is 16 residues. The germline V gene has CDR1 ENHRY and CDR2 SYGVKD. V shed 0 bases and J shed 4 bases, with 15 bases lying between them. CDR3 residues: CAISESGLRGRYGYTF. CDR3 in DNA: TGTGCCATCAGTGAGTCTGGGCTGAGGGGCCGCTATGGCTACACCTTC.

This chain uses TRBV3-1 (or the pseudogene TRBV3-2) with TRBJ1-6; D remains unclear. The CDR3 length is 18 residues. V gave up 0 bases and J gave up 7 bases, with 19 bases separating them. Germline-derived CDR1 and CDR2 are LGHDT and YNNKEL (reference sequence). CDR3 in DNA: TGTGCCAGCAGCCAAGAATCTGGTGGCAGTCCGAAGAATTCACCCCTCCACTTT. Amino acids: CASSQESGGSPKNSPLHF.

The chain employs TRBV6-2 or TRBV6-3 and TRBJ1-2; 7 bases agree with TRBD1. Unmatched junction bases numbered 7, after V lost 6 bases and J lost 6 bases. In germline, CDR1 is MNHEY, CDR2 SVGEGT. This CDR3 contains 13 residues. The CDR3 protein is CASSLKGAHGYTF. Here the CDR3 DNA reads TGTGCCAGCAGCCTAAAGGGGGCCCATGGCTACACCTTC.

The genes are TRBV7-2 and TRBJ2-3; 7 nucleotides align to TRBD2. Germline CDR1 reads SGHTA; CDR2 reads FQGNSA. CDR3 size: 15 residues. V shed 1 base and J 7 bases; nucleotides not matched to a gene: 8. The CDR3, as DNA: TGTGCCAGCAGCTTAGGGCCCTCCGGGGGGAATACGCAGTATTTT. The encoded protein is CASSLGPSGGNTQYF. Full variable domain (outside the CDR3, taken from reference TRBV7-2 and TRBJ2-3): GAGVSQSPSNKVTEKGKDVELRCDPISGHTALYWYRQSLGQGLEFLIYFQGNSAPDKSGLPSDRFSAERTGGSVSTLTIQRTQQEDSAVYLCASSLGPSGGNTQYFGPGTRLTVL.

The V call is TRBV4-3, the J call TRBJ2-1; TRBD2 might be the D (5 bases). This CDR3 contains 15 residues. The V end lost 0 bases, the J end lost 6 bases, and 12 bases lay between the germline ends. Germline CDR1 reads LGHNA; CDR2 reads YSLEER. The CDR3 reads CASSQEGNGLNEQFF. CDR3 sequence (DNA): TGCGCCAGCAGCCAAGAAGGGAACGGACTCAATGAGCAGTTCTTC.

This clone was seen more than once but under ten times. V and J are TRBV29-1 and TRBJ1-2, with TRBD1 matching over 7 bases. This CDR3 spans 12 amino acids. Germline values: CDR1 SQVTM, CDR2 ANQGSEA. The V segment lost 7 bases and the J segment 3 bases; nucleotides outside the gene matches: 5. In DNA form, the CDR3 reads TGCAGCGCTGGACAGGTGGACTATGGCTACACCTTC. It specifies CSAGQVDYGYTF.

This clone was seen more than once but under ten times. The chain has TRBV7-9 and TRBJ1-1; D gene unclear. CDR3 size: 13 residues. V was clipped by 2 bases and J by 6 bases, with 10 bases between them. Germline assignment: CDR1 SEHNR and CDR2 FQNEAQ (reference sequence). The CDR3 loop reads CASSLSPKPEAFF. CDR3 coding DNA: TGTGCCAGCAGCTTATCCCCGAAGCCTGAAGCTTTCTTT.

Comments on this clone: Other DNA sequences in the sample encode the same CDR3. The V gene is TRBV9, the J gene TRBJ2-7; D uncertain. Between the trimmed V and J ends, which lost 0 bases and 0 bases, there was a span of 7 bases. The CDR3 has 14 residues. In germline, CDR1 is SGDLS, CDR2 YYNGEE. The CDR3 DNA reads TGTGCCAGCAGCGTAGGGTCAAGCTCCTACGAGCAGTACTTC. Protein product: CASSVGSSSYEQYF. Variable domain in full (rest from reference TRBV9 and TRBJ2-7): DSGVTQTPKHLITATGQRVTLRCSPRSGDLSVYWYQQSLDQGLQFLIQYYNGEERAKGNILERFSAQQFPDLHSELNLSSLELGDSALYFCASSVGSSSYEQYFGPGTRLTVT.

V is TRBV6-1 and J is TRBJ2-7; possible D gene TRBD1, 5 bases. Germline lookup yields CDR1 MNHNS and CDR2 SASEGT. Trimming cost V 2 bases and J 0 bases, with 20 bases left between them. The CDR3 extends over 18 amino acids. CDR3 sequence (DNA): TGTGCCAGCAGTGAATACGTGGGGCTTTCTGGGGTCTCCTACGAGCAGTACTTC. It translates to CASSEYVGLSGVSYEQYF.

The chain uses TRBV5-5 and TRBJ2-7; weak D call: TRBD1 (5 bases). V lost 4 bases and J lost 4, with 18 bases in between. The CDR3 spans 15 residues. The germline V gene encodes CDR1 SGHKS and CDR2 YYEKEE (reference sequence). As DNA, the CDR3 is TGTGCCAGCAGCGCTAGACACACAGGAAAATACGAGCAGTACTTC. Protein: CASSARHTGKYEQYF. The variable domain in full, completed from reference TRBV5-5 and TRBJ2-7, reads DAGVTQSPTHLIKTRGQQVTLRCSPISGHKSVSWYQQVLGQGPQFIFQYYEKEERGRGNFPDRFSARQFPNYSSELNVNALLLGDSALYLCASSARHTGKYEQYFGPGTRLTVT.

V gene TRBV27 combines with J gene TRBJ1-3; D remains unclear. V lost 7 bases and J lost 0, with 7 bases in between. The CDR3 is 13 amino acids. Germline loops: CDR1 MNHEY, CDR2 SMNVEV (reference sequence). CDR3 sequence reads: CASKSDSGNTIYF. CDR3 nucleotide sequence: TGTGCCAGCAAATCAGACTCTGGAAACACCATATATTTT.

The chain employs TRBV30 and TRBJ2-3, with a tentative D call TRBD1 (6 bases). V was trimmed by 3 bases and J by 4 bases, leaving 11 bases between them. Germline V CDR1 and CDR2: GTSNPN, SVGIG (reference sequence). The CDR3 extends over 13 amino acids. As DNA, the CDR3 is TGTGCCTGGAGCCTGGGGGCCCCAGATACGCAGTATTTT. Encoded protein: CAWSLGAPDTQYF.

As to this clone: Other nucleotide sequences from this sample produce the same CDR3. The V call is TRBV7-2, the J call TRBJ2-5; the match to TRBD2 covers 7 bases. The CDR3 runs 14 residues. After removal of 3 bases from V and 4 bases from J, the junction contained 5 bases not matched to a gene. Germline loops: CDR1 SGHTA, CDR2 FQGNSA. CDR3 DNA: TGTGCCAGCAGCTTGGCGGGGAGGGGAGAGACCCAGTACTTC. The encoded protein is CASSLAGRGETQYF.

The chain is built from TRBV7-2 and TRBJ2-5, with D perhaps matching TRBD1 or TRBD2 (5 bases each). Per the germline V gene, CDR1 is SGHTA and CDR2 is FQGNSA. V lost 1 base, J lost 1 base, and 16 bases lay in between. The CDR3 totals 17 residues. The CDR3 DNA follows: TGTGCCAGCAGCTTAGGAGGGCACAGGAGATTCCAAGAGACCCAGTACTTC. Amino acids: CASSLGGHRRFQETQYF.

The chain couples TRBV4-3 to TRBJ2-7; D remains unclear. Germline loops: CDR1 LGHNA, CDR2 YSLEER. V shed 1 base and J shed 6 bases, with 19 bases lying between them. CDR3 length equals 16 residues. Here the CDR3 DNA reads TGCGCCAGCAGCCAAGTCCCAGGCAGTAATTCGGCCGAGCAGTACTTC. Its protein is CASSQVPGSNSAEQYF.

The chain employs TRBV6-2 or TRBV6-3 and TRBJ1-5; 8 bases agree with TRBD1. The CDR3 length is 15 residues. The germline V gene has CDR1 MNHEY and CDR2 SVGEGT. Losses at the gene ends were 5 bases for V and 5 bases for J; bases not matched to a gene: 8. The CDR3 DNA follows: TGTGCCAGCAGTCCCGCCGGGACAGGTCATCAGCCCCAGCATTTT. Protein sequence: CASSPAGTGHQPQHF.

The chain recombines TRBV2 with TRBJ2-7; the match to TRBD2 covers 13 bases. Unmatched junction bases numbered 7, after V lost 3 bases and J lost 5 bases. CDR1 SNHLY and CDR2 FYNNEI come from the germline V gene. The CDR3 extends over 16 amino acids. The CDR3 sequence is CASSEFRLAGGDEQYF. CDR3 nucleotides: TGTGCCAGCAGTGAGTTCCGACTAGCGGGAGGCGACGAGCAGTACTTC.

This chain connects TRBV6-5 to TRBJ1-4, with TRBD1 identical over 8 bases. There are 14 residues in the CDR3. V was clipped by 4 bases and J by 7 bases; unmatched bases: 5. Germline values: CDR1 MNHEY, CDR2 SVGAGI. The DNA of the CDR3 is TGTGCCAGCAGTTCCAGGGGGCGGGGTGAAAAACTGTTTTTT. Residues: CASSSRGRGEKLFF.

The rearrangement links TRBV7-6 to TRBJ2-5; TRBD2 aligns across 9 bases. Trimming removed 1 base from V and 4 bases from J; junction bases left unmatched: 4. The CDR3 runs 15 residues. Germline CDR1 SGHVS, CDR2 FNYEAQ. The CDR3 sequence is CASSLVQLAGETQYF. CDR3 bases: TGTGCCAGCAGCTTAGTGCAACTAGCGGGAGAGACCCAGTACTTC.

The V call is TRBV29-1, the J call TRBJ1-2, with D possibly being TRBD1 (5 bases). The V gene lost 3 bases and the J gene lost 1 base, with 9 bases spanning the gap. Germline V gives CDR1 SQVTM, CDR2 ANQGSEA. The CDR3 is made up of 13 amino acids. As DNA, the CDR3 is TGCAGCGTTGAGCCCCAGGGTAACTATGGCTACACCTTC. This codes for CSVEPQGNYGYTF.

The chain is built from TRBV6-5 and TRBJ2-2; D unclear. Trimming removed 2 bases from V and 2 bases from J, with 9 bases in between. Per germline, CDR1 MNHEY and CDR2 SVGAGI. The CDR3 sequence is 15 residues long. In DNA form, the CDR3 reads TGTGCCAGCAGTTACATGGGTCCTAACACCGGGGAGCTGTTTTTT. Translating gives CASSYMGPNTGELFF.

The chain has TRBV30 and TRBJ2-7, with a weak D call TRBD2 (7 bases). Germline CDR1 is GTSNPN and CDR2 is SVGIG (reference sequence). The CDR3 sequence is 15 residues long. V dropped 2 bases and J dropped 0 bases, with 14 bases sitting between them. CDR3 loop: CAWSFSAGHSYEQYF. In nucleotides, the CDR3 is TGTGCCTGGAGTTTCTCAGCGGGACACTCCTACGAGCAGTACTTC.

This clone turned up a few times. The chain uses TRBV12-3 or TRBV12-4 and TRBJ2-7; a possible D gene is TRBD2 (5 bases). Trimming pared 1 base from V and 3 bases from J, leaving 7 bases between. The length of the CDR3 is 13 residues. The CDR3 is CASSLEAGYEQYF. The CDR3 DNA follows: TGTGCCAGCAGTTTAGAGGCGGGCTACGAGCAGTACTTC.

The V call is TRBV2, the J call TRBJ1-4; maybe TRBD1 (6 bases). Per germline, CDR1 SNHLY and CDR2 FYNNEI. The V end was cut by 8 bases, the J end by 8 bases, with 18 bases between. The CDR3 runs 14 residues. The CDR3 DNA reads as TGTGCCAGCTGGGTAAGGACAGCCACCGAAAAACTGTTTTTT. This codes for CASWVRTATEKLFF.

The chain recombines TRBV25-1 with TRBJ2-7, with 7 bases fitting TRBD1. Per germline, CDR1 MGHDK and CDR2 SYGVNS. The CDR3 length is 14 residues. V trimming: 3 bases; J trimming: 3 bases; junction bases outside the gene matches: 5. This CDR3 is CASSEVDRVYEQYF. The CDR3 DNA sequence: TGTGCCAGCAGTGAGGTTGACAGGGTCTACGAGCAGTACTTC.

The chain joins TRBV4-1 to TRBJ1-2; no firm D call. CDR3 length equals 13 residues. The germline V and J ends were trimmed by 1 base and 6 bases, with 9 bases remaining between them. CDR1 is MGHRA and CDR2 is YSYEKL in the germline V gene. CDR3 sequence: CASSQVNADGYTF. The CDR3, as DNA: TGCGCCAGCAGCCAAGTGAACGCCGATGGCTACACCTTC.

This chain joins TRBV6-5 and TRBJ1-6, with D unclear. Between the trimmed V and J ends, which lost 0 bases and 4 bases, there was a span of 7 bases. This CDR3 is 15 amino acids long. The germline V gene has CDR1 MNHEY and CDR2 SVGAGI. This CDR3 is CASSYSGQYNSPLHF. As DNA, the CDR3 is TGTGCCAGCAGTTACTCAGGGCAGTATAATTCACCCCTCCACTTT.